This record looks at one TCR beta chain sequence and its context. The antigen it recognizes is unknown. No base quality information exists; no much larger clone differs at one position. The data were taken from a study of OX40 agonist ivuxolimab in advanced cancers. Some background on the complete study: Ivuxolimab was a fully human IgG2 agonistic monoclonal antibody targeting the costimulatory receptor OX40 (CD134). Intravenous ivuxolimab was administered to patients every 2 weeks at six dose levels: 0.01, 0.1, 0.3, 1.5, 3 and 10 mg/kg. Of the approximately 54 dose-escalation patients, hepatocellular carcinoma was present in roughly 19, melanoma in roughly 15, renal cell carcinoma in 9 and head and neck cancer in 9. In the dose-escalation cohort, 65% to 90% of patients were male, and the mean age was about 55 years, with a range of roughly 23 to 85. Patients were allowed to have had prior anti-PD-1, anti-PD-L1 or anti-CTLA-4 therapy, and less than 45% of the dose-escalation patients had previously received checkpoint inhibitors. Partial responses occurred in three dose-escalation patients, of whom one had hepatocellular carcinoma and two had cutaneous melanoma. The purpose of peripheral TCRbeta sequencing was to test whether ivuxolimab changed TCR sequence diversity and led to clonal T-cell expansion. The paper covers the monotherapy dose-escalation part of the phase I ivuxolimab trial, which included N ≈ 50 patients. What the authors observed across the whole study: The antigen specificity of the clonally expanded peripheral T cells was not determined. On average, CD8+ T cells showed more expanded clones than CD4+ T cells after ivuxolimab. Low levels of normalized T-cell clonal expansion were also seen in some patients who did not respond. At doses of 0.1 to 3.0 mg/kg, clonal expansion of both CD4+ and CD8+ blood T cells was observed from baseline to week 6. Partial responders in the 0.1-3.0 mg/kg groups had among the lowest normalized peripheral clonal expansion, especially among CD8+ T cells.

To sequence the TCRbeta CDR3 region, genomic DNA was isolated from the sorted cells. The immunoSEQ Assay was used to sequence the TCRbeta CDR3 regions. Imported from immuneACCESS, the table was reduced by TCRdb to in-frame sequences with V and J called. These copies leave out some clones; in studies compared against another copy, an unresolved V gene accounts for under half, and the cause of the remainder is not known. For this sample there are roughly 70,000 clones; approximately 88% appear just once. The biggest ten clones account for approximately 2% of the sample. V was cut back by 5 bases and J by 4 bases, leaving a gap of 15 bases between them. From its cysteine to its phenylalanine, the CDR3 spans 15 amino acids. Only the CDR3 DNA is retained, 45 bases long and in frame from the first base. From a lookup of the germline V gene, CDR1 and CDR2 are SNHLY and FYNNEI. The trial excluded patients who had a history of autoimmune disease or were on systemic immunosuppression. In every dose cohort, peripheral blood was drawn for TCR sequencing at baseline, cycle 4 day 1, and cycle 7 day 1. The samples were drawn from a first-in-human, open-label, multicenter phase I dose-escalation trial of ivuxolimab. Adults with locally advanced or metastatic head and neck squamous cell, hepatocellular, melanoma or renal cell carcinoma were enrolled in the trial. Before TCR sequencing, CD4+ T cells and CD8+ T cells were sorted from peripheral blood as separate populations.

This clonotype was obtained from an adult with an advanced solid tumor such as melanoma, head and neck, liver or kidney cancer. The source was CD4+ or CD8+ T cells sorted from blood, collected in a trial of the OX40 agonist ivuxolimab. This sequence uses TRBV2 and TRBJ1-3, and TRBD1 may be the D gene, going by 6 matching bases. This receptor has the CDR3 CASSPLGTSGNTIYF. The DNA sequence is as follows: TGTGCCAGCAGTCCTCTCGGGACATCCGGAAACACCATATATTTT. The full variable domain, completed from the reference TRBV2 and TRBJ1-3 proteins outside the CDR3, reads EPEVTQTPSHQVTQMGQEVILRCVPISNHLYFYWYRQILGQKVEFLVSFYNNEISEKSEIFDDQFSVERPDGSNFTLKIRSTKLEDSAMYFCASSPLGTSGNTIYFGEGSWLTVV.